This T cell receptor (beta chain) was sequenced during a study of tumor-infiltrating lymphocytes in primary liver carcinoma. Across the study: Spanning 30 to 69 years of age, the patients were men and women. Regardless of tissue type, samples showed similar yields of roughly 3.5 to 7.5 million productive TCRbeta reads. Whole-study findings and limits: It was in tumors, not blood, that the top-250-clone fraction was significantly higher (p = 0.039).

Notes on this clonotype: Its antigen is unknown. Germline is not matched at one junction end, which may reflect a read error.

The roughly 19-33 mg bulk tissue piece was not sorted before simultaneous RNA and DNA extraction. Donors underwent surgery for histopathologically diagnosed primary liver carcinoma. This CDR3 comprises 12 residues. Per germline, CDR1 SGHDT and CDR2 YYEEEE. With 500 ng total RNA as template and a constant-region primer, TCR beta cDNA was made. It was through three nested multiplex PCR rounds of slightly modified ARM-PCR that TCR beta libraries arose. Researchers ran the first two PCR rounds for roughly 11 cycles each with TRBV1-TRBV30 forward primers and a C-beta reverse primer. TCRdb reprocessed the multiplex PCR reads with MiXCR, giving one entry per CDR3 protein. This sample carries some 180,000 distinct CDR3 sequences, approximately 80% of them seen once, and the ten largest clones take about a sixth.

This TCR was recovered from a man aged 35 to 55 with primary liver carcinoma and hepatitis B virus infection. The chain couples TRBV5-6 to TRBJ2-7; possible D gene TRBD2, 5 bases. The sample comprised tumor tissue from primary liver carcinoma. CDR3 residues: CASITGENEHYF. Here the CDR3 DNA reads TGTGCCAGCATAACCGGGGAAAACGAGCACTACTTC.